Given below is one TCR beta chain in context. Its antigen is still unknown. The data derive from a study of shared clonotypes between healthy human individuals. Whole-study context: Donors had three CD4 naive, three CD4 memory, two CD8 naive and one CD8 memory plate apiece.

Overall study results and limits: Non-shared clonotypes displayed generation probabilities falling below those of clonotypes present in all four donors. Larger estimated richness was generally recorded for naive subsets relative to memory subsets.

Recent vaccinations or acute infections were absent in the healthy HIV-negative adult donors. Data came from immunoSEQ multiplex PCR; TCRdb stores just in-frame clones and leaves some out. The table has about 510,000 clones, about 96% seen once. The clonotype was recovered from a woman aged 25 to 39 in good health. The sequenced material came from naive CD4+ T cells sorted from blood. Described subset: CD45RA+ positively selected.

The CDR3 loop reads CAISESIGTSGTDTQYF. As DNA, the CDR3 is TGTGCCATCAGTGAGTCGATAGGGACTAGCGGCACAGATACGCAGTATTTT. The chain couples TRBV10-3 to TRBJ2-3; 10 bases agree with TRBD2. Germline CDR1 reads ENHRY; CDR2 reads SYGVKD. There are 17 residues in the CDR3. After removal of 0 bases from V and 1 base from J, the junction contained 4 bases not matched to a gene.